The 24 T cell receptor beta chains below all came from one sample that was sequenced in a study of blood T cells in healthy people across ages. The second PCR ran about 6 to 11 cycles with a sample-barcoded 5' primer and J-beta primers. TCRdb reprocessed the 5' RACE reads with MiXCR, giving one entry per CDR3 protein. The sample consists of 2 million or so distinct CDR3 sequences, just under 50% of them appearing once. Sequencing was carried out using blood. These TCRs come from a woman between 40 and 55 years old in good health.

This clonotype was counted only a few times. The V and J genes are TRBV6-1 and TRBJ1-2; perhaps TRBD1 as D (5 bases). CDR1 is MNHNS, CDR2 SASEGT, per germline. Trimming pared 5 bases from V and 2 bases from J, leaving 15 bases between. The CDR3 contains 15 residues. CDR3 residues: CASSPSPGRNYGYTF. CDR3 coding DNA: TGTGCCAGCAGTCCGAGCCCGGGACGGAACTATGGCTACACCTTC.

This clonotype was observed a handful of times. J is TRBJ2-5 and V is TRBV6-6; 7 positions match TRBD2. The CDR3 loop spans 12 amino acids. CDR1 is MNHNY and CDR2 is SVGAGI in the germline V gene (reference sequence). The junction had 1 base not matched to a gene; V was cut back by 4 bases and J by 5 bases. The CDR3 region is CASSSTSETQYF. In DNA, the CDR3 is TGTGCCAGCAGTTCGACTAGCGAGACCCAGTACTTC.

This clonotype was seen only a few times. This rearrangement joins TRBV14 to TRBJ2-4; 8 bases line up with TRBD2. The CDR3 covers 16 residues. V shed 3 bases, J shed 1 base, and the junction held 5 bases outside the gene matches. Germline loops: CDR1 SGHDN, CDR2 FVKESK. The CDR3 nucleotides read TGTGCCAGCAGCCAGACTAGCGACGGGGCCAAAAACATTCAGTACTTC. Its translation: CASSQTSDGAKNIQYF. The full variable domain, completed using reference TRBV14 and TRBJ2-4, is EAGVTQFPSHSVIEKGQTVTLRCDPISGHDNLYWYRRVMGKEIKFLLHFVKESKQDESGMPNNRFLAERTGGTYSTLKVQPAELEDSGVYFCASSQTSDGAKNIQYFGAGTRLSVL.

This clonotype was seen only once. The gene calls are TRBV20-1 and TRBJ2-7, with D tentatively TRBD1 (6 bases). CDR1 DFQATT and CDR2 SNEGSKA come from the germline V gene (reference sequence). This CDR3 comprises 16 residues. V lost 5 bases and J 0 bases, leaving 20 bases between the germline ends. The CDR3 nucleotides are TGCAGTGCTCCTTCCGACCTCGACAGGAGCTCCTACGAGCAGTACTTC. This gives the protein CSAPSDLDRSSYEQYF.

Notes on this clonotype: A much larger clone sits a single nucleotide away, making a read error possible. This chain joins TRBV29-1 and TRBJ2-6; 8 bases are a match to TRBD1. Germline assignment: CDR1 SQVTM and CDR2 ANQGSEA. The ends lost 5 bases at V and 0 bases at J; junction bases unmatched: 6. The CDR3 runs to 16 residues. The CDR3 sequence: CSVRDRKGSGANVLTF. In DNA, the CDR3 is TGCAGCGTTCGGGACAGGAAGGGCTCTGGGGCCAACGTCCTGACTTTC.

The chain recombines TRBV14 with TRBJ2-7, with 15 bases aligning to TRBD2. CDR1 is SGHDN and CDR2 is FVKESK in the germline V gene. V lost 5 bases to trimming and J lost 12 bases; unmatched junction nucleotides: 11. There are 15 residues in the CDR3. The CDR3 bases are TGTGCCAGCAGCACCCTCGGACTAGCGGGGGGGCATTTGTACTTC. Protein sequence: CASSTLGLAGGHLYF. The variable domain in full, with the rest retrieved from reference TRBV14 and TRBJ2-7, is EAGVTQFPSHSVIEKGQTVTLRCDPISGHDNLYWYRRVMGKEIKFLLHFVKESKQDESGMPNNRFLAERTGGTYSTLKVQPAELEDSGVYFCASSTLGLAGGHLYFGPGTRLTVT.

On this clonotype itself: A read error may account for a junction end that differs from germline. V gene TRBV20-1 combines with J gene TRBJ1-4; no clear D. Germline assignment: CDR1 DFQATT and CDR2 SNEGSKA (reference sequence). This CDR3 has 13 amino acids. This chain's CDR3 is CSARPGFNAKLFF. CDR3 in DNA: TGCAGTGCTAGACCCGGTTTTAATGCAAAACTGTTTTTT.

The sample holds many counts of this clonotype. The chain carries TRBV7-2 and TRBJ2-5, with 14 bases identical to TRBD2. This CDR3 is 17 amino acids long. The junction had 10 bases not matched to a gene; V was cut back by 5 bases and J by 5 bases. Germline loops: CDR1 SGHTA, CDR2 FQGNSA. The CDR3 nucleotides are TGTGCCAGCAGCCGTAGTAAGACTAGCGGGGGGGCTGAGACCCAGTACTTC. As protein: CASSRSKTSGGAETQYF.

This sequence joins TRBV28 and TRBJ1-2; 8 bases line up with TRBD1. Per germline, CDR1 MDHEN and CDR2 SYDVKM. The CDR3 has 16 amino acids. The V gene end was trimmed by 3 bases and the J gene end by 8 bases; junction bases not matched to a gene: 14. This chain's CDR3 is CASSFMPQGASRGYTF. Written as DNA, the CDR3 is TGTGCCAGCAGTTTTATGCCCCAGGGGGCAAGCCGGGGCTACACCTTC.

CDR3 bases: TGTGCCAGCAAAAAAACCCGACTAGCGGGGGCCCAAGAGACCCAGTACTTC. Translation gives CASKKTRLAGAQETQYF. The J gene is TRBJ2-4, the V gene TRBV2, with 12 bases that match TRBD2. The assigned J gene may be wrong: the sequence end matches TRBJ2-5 better. Germline CDR1 and CDR2: SNHLY and FYNNEI. CDR3 length equals 17 residues.

CDR3 in DNA: TGTGCCAGCAGTTACTCGACAGGGACTCATAGTCAGTACTTC. Encoded protein: CASSYSTGTHSQYF. V usage is TRBV6-6 and J usage is TRBJ2-5, with a possible D match to TRBD1 (7 bases). The germline V gene encodes CDR1 MNHNY and CDR2 SVGAGI (reference sequence). V lost 0 bases, J lost 11 bases, and 16 bases lay in between. This CDR3 is built from 14 residues.

This clonotype was recorded once. This rearrangement joins TRBV20-1 to TRBJ1-1; D is unresolved. Germline CDR1 is DFQATT and CDR2 is SNEGSKA (reference sequence). The CDR3 has 11 residues. Trimming left V 3 bases short and J 8 bases short, with 10 bases between. The CDR3 spells CSASLGREAFF. The CDR3 region has the DNA TGCAGTGCTAGTCTTGGGCGGGAAGCTTTCTTT.

The J gene is TRBJ2-1, the V gene TRBV15; D is perhaps TRBD2 (6 bases). This CDR3 region has 15 residues. Germline CDR1 reads LNHNV; CDR2 reads YYDKDF (reference sequence). V lost 8 bases and J 4 bases, leaving 18 bases between the germline ends. The CDR3 sequence is CATSSGGAGYNEQFF. As DNA, the CDR3 is TGTGCCACCTCCTCGGGCGGGGCTGGTTACAATGAGCAGTTCTTC. The variable domain in full, completed from reference TRBV15 and TRBJ2-1, reads DAMVIQNPRYQVTQFGKPVTLSCSQTLNHNVMYWYQQKSSQAPKLLFHYYDKDFNNEADTPDNFQSRRPNTSFCFLDIRSPGLGDTAMYLCATSSGGAGYNEQFFGPGTRLTVL.

The rearrangement uses TRBV5-1 and TRBJ2-3, with TRBD2 matching over 11 bases. V was clipped by 4 bases and J by 0 bases; unmatched bases: 7. The CDR3 totals 17 residues. Looked up from germline, CDR1 is SGHRS and CDR2 is YFSETQ. CDR3 amino acids: CASSGGTSGLSTDTQYF. The CDR3 region has the DNA TGCGCCAGCAGCGGCGGGACTAGCGGACTAAGCACAGATACGCAGTATTTT.

As concerns this clonotype: A read error may produce the germline difference seen at one junction end. In nucleotides, the CDR3 is TGCGCCGGCAGCCAAGAGGGGGGGAGGAATCGCGAGCAGTACTTC. Translated: CAGSQEGGRNREQYF. This chain connects TRBV4-1 to TRBJ2-7, with D perhaps matching TRBD2 (7 bases). Germline CDR1 is MGHRA and CDR2 is YSYEKL. This CDR3 has 15 amino acids.

This chain joins TRBV5-6 and TRBJ2-3; 8 bases line up with TRBD2. V dropped 2 bases and J dropped 1; count of bases not matched to a gene: 21. Germline V gene sequence: CDR1 SGHDT, CDR2 YYEEEE. This CDR3 comprises 21 residues. The CDR3 here is CASSLIAGPEQYLDRTDTQYF. CDR3 DNA: TGTGCCAGCAGCTTAATAGCGGGACCAGAACAGTACCTCGATCGCACAGATACGCAGTATTTT.

The chain has TRBV28 and TRBJ2-7; possible D gene TRBD2, 6 bases. Deletions cut 5 bases from V and 2 bases from J, with 13 bases between. CDR3 size: 14 residues. Germline V gene sequence: CDR1 MDHEN, CDR2 SYDVKM. CDR3 sequence: CASSPMRGTYEQYF. DNA of the CDR3: TGTGCCAGCAGTCCCATGCGGGGAACCTACGAGCAGTACTTC.

Written as DNA, the CDR3 is TGCGCCAGCAGCCAAGGACAGGGACCTAATGAAAAACTGTTTTTT. Its protein is CASSQGQGPNEKLFF. This rearrangement joins TRBV4-1 to TRBJ1-4; 7 bases match TRBD1. CDR3 length: 15 residues. V lost 1 base and J lost 3; bases outside the gene matches: 2. Germline CDR1 MGHRA, CDR2 YSYEKL.

This clonotype was seen only a few times. This chain links TRBV6-1 with TRBJ2-3, with D perhaps TRBD2 (5 bases). There are 17 residues in the CDR3. V lost 6 bases, J lost 1 base, and 20 bases lay in between. CDR1 is MNHNS and CDR2 is SASEGT in the germline V gene. The CDR3 coding sequence is TGTGCCAGCAGCAACCCGGGCGGTGTGGGAGGCACAGATACGCAGTATTTT. This encodes CASSNPGGVGGTDTQYF.

The rearrangement uses TRBV28 and TRBJ2-5, with 11 bases lining up with TRBD1. The CDR3 has 17 amino acids. Germline CDR1 reads MDHEN; CDR2 reads SYDVKM. V lost 2 bases, J lost 11 bases, and 16 bases stayed unmatched. The DNA for the CDR3 is TGTGCCAGCAGTTTAAACCCCCTTCGGACAGGGGGCGATGAGCAGTACTTC. Protein sequence: CASSLNPLRTGGDEQYF.

The rearrangement joins TRBV6-2 or TRBV6-3 to TRBJ1-6; the D gene is possibly TRBD1 (6 bases). V was pared by 7 bases and J by 3 bases, with 10 bases between. The germline V gene encodes CDR1 MNHEY and CDR2 SVGEGT. The CDR3 totals 14 residues. CDR3 in DNA: TGTGCCAGCACTTGGGACATCTATAATTCACCCCTCCACTTT. It encodes CASTWDIYNSPLHF.

Points on this clonotype: A read error may account for a junction end that differs from germline. The V and J genes are TRBV6-6 and TRBJ2-1; tentative D call: TRBD1 (5 bases). The CDR3 consists of 16 residues. Germline V gives CDR1 MNHNY, CDR2 SVGAGI (reference sequence). CDR3 in DNA: TGTGCCAGCAGTTTCCCCGACAGTAGCTCCTATAATGAGCAGTTCTTC. Encoded protein: CASSFPDSSSYNEQFF.

V usage is TRBV29-1 and J usage is TRBJ2-1; D perhaps matches TRBD2 (6 bases). Between the trimmed V and J ends, which lost 6 bases and 2 bases, there was a span of 8 bases. In germline, CDR1 is SQVTM, CDR2 ANQGSEA. The CDR3 runs 12 residues. CDR3 loop: CSVASAYNEQFF. DNA for the CDR3: TGCAGCGTCGCTAGCGCCTACAATGAGCAGTTCTTC.

The sample holds a few counts of this clonotype. The rearrangement joins TRBV5-1 to TRBJ2-7; D is unresolved. The CDR3 has 14 amino acids. Between the trimmed V and J ends, which lost 6 bases and 2 bases, there was a span of 15 bases. Germline V CDR1 and CDR2: SGHRS, YFSETQ. DNA of the CDR3: TGCGCCAGCACCATAACGACTGGGGCCTACGAGCAGTACTTC. This translates into CASTITTGAYEQYF. Looking up the rest from reference TRBV5-1 and TRBJ2-7 gives the full variable domain: KAGVTQTPRYLIKTRGQQVTLSCSPISGHRSVSWYQQTPGQGLQFLFEYFSETQRNKGNFPGRFSGRQFSNSRSEMNVSTLELGDSALYLCASTITTGAYEQYFGPGTRLTVT.